This passage covers 20 T cell receptor beta chains from one sample sequenced in a study of glioma-infiltrating T cells after dendritic cell vaccination listed by TCRdb under 2016. The time point tag for this specimen amounts to: after dendritic cell vaccination, including at tumor progression/relapse. The library came from the immunoSEQ multiplex PCR assay. The immuneACCESS repertoire file appears here via TCRdb, limited to in-frame rearrangements. These files lack a portion of the clones; in checked studies, under half of the deficit traces to unresolved V genes, and the cause of the others is not known. The sample profile shows about 24,000 clones; just under 90% of them were found once. The ten largest clonotypes hold 2.5% to 3.5% of the sample. The material sequenced was blood, taken after dendritic cell vaccination. The receptors were gathered from a human donor with glioblastoma.

This chain links TRBV13 with TRBJ1-4; D call uncertain. The CDR3 is 13 amino acids. The germline V gene has CDR1 PRHDT and CDR2 FYEKMQ (reference sequence). Trimming removed 0 bases from V and 5 bases from J, with 4 bases in between. As DNA, the CDR3 is TGTGCCAGCAGCTTAGGCCGGAATGAAAAACTGTTTTTT. Its protein is CASSLGRNEKLFF. The variable domain in full, completed from reference TRBV13 and TRBJ1-4, reads AAGVIQSPRHLIKEKRETATLKCYPIPRHDTVYWYQQGPGQDPQFLISFYEKMQSDKGSIPDRFSAQQFSDYHSELNMSSLELGDSALYFCASSLGRNEKLFFGSGTQLSVL.

This clone was observed a single time. The V and J genes are TRBV6-1 and TRBJ1-1; 12 nucleotides match TRBD1. This CDR3 spans 15 amino acids. V gave up 5 bases and J gave up 4 bases; unmatched junction bases: 5. The germline V gene encodes CDR1 MNHNS and CDR2 SASEGT. The CDR3 nucleotides are TGTGCCAGCAGTCCAGGGACAGGGGGCGTCACTGAAGCTTTCTTT. Translation: CASSPGTGGVTEAFF.

This clone is a singleton in its sample. The chain combines TRBV7-2 with TRBJ2-5; the match to TRBD1 covers 7 bases. The ends lost 1 base at V and 5 bases at J; junction bases unmatched: 7. Germline V gives CDR1 SGHTA, CDR2 FQGNSA. The CDR3 extends over 15 amino acids. The CDR3 DNA reads as TGTGCCAGCAGCTTAGTCTCAGGGGGACGGGAGACCCAGTACTTC. It translates to CASSLVSGGRETQYF.

This chain joins TRBV6-4 and TRBJ2-1, with 10 bases fitting TRBD2. This CDR3 is built from 14 residues. The germline V gene has CDR1 MRHNA and CDR2 SNTAGT. J was trimmed by 8 bases and V by 5 bases; bases with no gene match: 6. The CDR3 protein is CASSIAGGFDEQFF. DNA for the CDR3: TGTGCCAGCAGTATAGCGGGGGGTTTCGATGAGCAGTTCTTC.

In DNA form, the CDR3 reads TGTGCCAGTAGTATAGATCCCGGACTAGCGGGGATTCAGTTCTTC. It encodes CASSIDPGLAGIQFF. The chain employs TRBV19 and TRBJ2-1; 12 bases fit TRBD2. This CDR3 spans 15 amino acids. Germline V gives CDR1 LNHDA, CDR2 SQIVND (reference sequence). J was trimmed by 13 bases and V by 0 bases; bases with no gene match: 7.

The chain carries TRBV4-1 and TRBJ2-4, with D possibly TRBD1 on 6 matching bases. Trimming pared 4 bases from V and 7 bases from J, leaving 20 bases between. Germline-derived CDR1 and CDR2 are MGHRA and YSYEKL. This CDR3 contains 16 residues. The CDR3 loop is CASSLPDRGGGNIQYF. CDR3 nucleotides: TGCGCCAGCAGCCTGCCGGACAGAGGGGGTGGTAACATTCAGTACTTC.

This rearrangement joins TRBV19 to TRBJ1-1, with D perhaps matching TRBD1 (6 bases). This CDR3 is 14 amino acids long. V was shortened by 5 bases and J by 4 bases, with 14 bases between the two germline ends. Germline assignment: CDR1 LNHDA and CDR2 SQIVND (reference sequence). In nucleotides, the CDR3 is TGTGCCAGTAGTTGGGGGCGCGGAGGCACTGAAGCTTTCTTT. Translated: CASSWGRGGTEAFF.

The chain couples TRBV5-1 to TRBJ1-6, with D unresolved. Trimming stripped 2 bases from V and 0 bases from J, with 9 bases between. Germline V gene lookup returns CDR1 SGHRS and CDR2 YFSETQ. The CDR3 is 16 amino acids. This CDR3 is CASSLREDSYNSPLHF. The CDR3 DNA reads TGCGCCAGCAGCTTACGGGAGGACTCCTATAATTCACCCCTCCACTTT. Combining the CDR3 with reference TRBV5-1 and TRBJ1-6 gives the whole variable domain KAGVTQTPRYLIKTRGQQVTLSCSPISGHRSVSWYQQTPGQGLQFLFEYFSETQRNKGNFPGRFSGRQFSNSRSEMNVSTLELGDSALYLCASSLREDSYNSPLHFGNGTRLTVT.

The rearrangement uses TRBV10-2 and TRBJ1-1; 10 bases agree with TRBD1. With V trimmed by 3 bases and J by 1 base, 5 bases remained unmatched. This CDR3 is 16 amino acids long. Germline CDR1 WSHSY, CDR2 SAAADI. CDR3 coding DNA: TGCGCCAGCAGTGATAGACAGGGGGCAAGGAACACTGAAGCTTTCTTT. Protein product: CASSDRQGARNTEAFF.

This clone has just a few counts. The rearrangement uses TRBV4-1 and TRBJ2-7; D unclear. The ends were cut back, 4 bases at V and 0 bases at J, with 13 bases in the middle. There are 15 residues in the CDR3. Germline V gene sequence: CDR1 MGHRA, CDR2 YSYEKL. CDR3 region: CASSRGRSPSYEQYF. The CDR3 DNA is TGCGCCAGCAGCCGTGGCCGCTCGCCCTCCTACGAGCAGTACTTC.

The chain couples TRBV7-2 to TRBJ2-1; 7 bases are shared with TRBD2. V lost 5 bases, J lost 2 bases, and 6 bases stayed unmatched. Germline V CDR1 and CDR2: SGHTA, FQGNSA. The CDR3 is 15 amino acids. CDR3 in DNA: TGTGCCAGCAGCCCGACTAGCTGGCCCTACAATGAGCAGTTCTTC. Its translation is CASSPTSWPYNEQFF.

The rearrangement links TRBV7-2 to TRBJ2-3; 12 bases map to TRBD1. Trimming took 3 bases from V and 2 from J; bases not matched to a gene: 3. The CDR3 loop spans 16 amino acids. Looked up from germline, CDR1 is SGHTA and CDR2 is FQGNSA. This chain's CDR3 is CASSFQGQGATDTQYF. DNA for the CDR3: TGTGCCAGCAGCTTCCAGGGACAGGGGGCCACAGATACGCAGTATTTT. Supplemented by reference TRBV7-2 and TRBJ2-3, the full variable domain reads GAGVSQSPSNKVTEKGKDVELRCDPISGHTALYWYRQSLGQGLEFLIYFQGNSAPDKSGLPSDRFSAERTGGSVSTLTIQRTQQEDSAVYLCASSFQGQGATDTQYFGPGTRLTVL.

The J gene is TRBJ1-2, the V gene TRBV19, with a weak D call TRBD1 (6 bases). In germline, CDR1 is LNHDA, CDR2 SQIVND (reference sequence). The V end was cut by 3 bases, the J end by 4 bases, with 12 bases between. The CDR3 loop spans 14 amino acids. CDR3 in amino acids: CASSITRGRYGYTF. Here the CDR3 DNA reads TGTGCCAGTAGTATTACCAGGGGTCGCTATGGCTACACCTTC.

The CDR3, as DNA: TGTGCCATCAGTGAGTCGACAGGGGACACCGGGGAGCTGTTTTTT. It codes for CAISESTGDTGELFF. The chain couples TRBV10-3 to TRBJ2-2, with 8 positions matching TRBD1. This CDR3 is built from 15 residues. Per germline, CDR1 ENHRY and CDR2 SYGVKD. Losses at the gene ends were 0 bases for V and 3 bases for J; bases not matched to a gene: 0.

The chain couples TRBV29-1 to TRBJ2-5; D is undetermined. Germline lookup yields CDR1 SQVTM and CDR2 ANQGSEA. The V end lost 4 bases, the J end lost 2 bases, and 2 bases lay between the germline ends. The CDR3 is made up of 10 amino acids. The CDR3 nucleotides read TGCAGCGTTGCTCAAGAGACCCAGTACTTC. Amino acid sequence: CSVAQETQYF. Full variable domain (rest looked up from reference TRBV29-1 and TRBJ2-5): SAVISQKPSRDICQRGTSLTIQCQVDSQVTMMFWYRQQPGQSLTLIATANQGSEATYESGFVIDKFPISRPNLTFSTLTVSNMSPEDSSIYLCSVAQETQYFGPGTRLLVL.

This clone has only a few counts. The chain is built from TRBV5-1 and TRBJ1-3; perhaps TRBD1 as D (6 bases). Trimming took 4 bases from V and 2 from J, leaving 10 bases between them. The CDR3 length is 14 residues. Germline V gene data show CDR1 as SGHRS and CDR2 as YFSETQ. The CDR3 reads CASSEGGAGNTIYF. The CDR3 DNA sequence: TGCGCCAGCAGCGAAGGGGGGGCTGGAAACACCATATATTTT.

The chain carries TRBV5-1 and TRBJ2-5; 11 bases are shared with TRBD2. Germline V CDR1 and CDR2: SGHRS, YFSETQ. The CDR3 covers 14 residues. J gave up 5 bases and V 0 bases, and 0 bases lay outside the gene matches. The CDR3: CASSLGTSGETQYF. The CDR3 DNA follows: TGCGCCAGCAGCTTGGGGACTAGCGGGGAGACCCAGTACTTC.

The CDR3 nucleotides are TGTGCCAGCAGCCTTCCACAGGGGAGGAACACTGAAGCTTTCTTT. Translating gives CASSLPQGRNTEAFF. J is TRBJ1-1 and V is TRBV7-2; 7 nucleotides line up with TRBD1. CDR3 length: 15 residues. Germline V gene data show CDR1 as SGHTA and CDR2 as FQGNSA. With V trimmed by 5 bases and J by 1 base, 7 bases remained unmatched.

The gene calls are TRBV4-2 and TRBJ1-5; D is undetermined. V was cut by 3 bases and J by 3 bases, with 6 bases left in between. Germline V gene data show CDR1 as LGHNA and CDR2 as YNFKEQ. This CDR3 has 13 amino acids. CDR3 in amino acids: CASSHEHNQPQHF. Here the CDR3 DNA reads TGTGCCAGCAGCCACGAGCACAATCAGCCCCAGCATTTT.

V usage is TRBV2 and J usage is TRBJ2-2, with D possibly being TRBD1 (5 bases). V lost 3 bases, J lost 4 bases, and 9 bases lay in between. Germline-derived CDR1 and CDR2 are SNHLY and FYNNEI. CDR3 length: 14 amino acids. CDR3 nucleotide sequence: TGTGCCAGCAGTGACAGGGTGAGCACCGGGGAGCTGTTTTTT. Protein: CASSDRVSTGELFF. The complete variable domain, with remaining parts taken from reference TRBV2 and TRBJ2-2, reads EPEVTQTPSHQVTQMGQEVILRCVPISNHLYFYWYRQILGQKVEFLVSFYNNEISEKSEIFDDQFSVERPDGSNFTLKIRSTKLEDSAMYFCASSDRVSTGELFFGEGSRLTVL.